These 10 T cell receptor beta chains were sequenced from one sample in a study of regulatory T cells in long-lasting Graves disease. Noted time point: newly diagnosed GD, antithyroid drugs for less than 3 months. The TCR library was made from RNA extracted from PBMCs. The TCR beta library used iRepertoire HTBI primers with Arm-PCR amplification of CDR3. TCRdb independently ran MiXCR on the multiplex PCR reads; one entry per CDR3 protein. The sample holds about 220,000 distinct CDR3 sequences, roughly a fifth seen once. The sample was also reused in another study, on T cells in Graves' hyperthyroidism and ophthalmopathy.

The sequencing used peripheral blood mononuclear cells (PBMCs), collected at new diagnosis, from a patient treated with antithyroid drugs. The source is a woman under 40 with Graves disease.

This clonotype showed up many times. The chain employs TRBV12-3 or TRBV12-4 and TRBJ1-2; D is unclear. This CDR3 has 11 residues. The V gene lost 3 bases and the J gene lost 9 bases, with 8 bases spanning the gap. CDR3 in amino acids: CASSLEASYTF. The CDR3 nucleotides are TGTGCCAGCAGTTTGGAGGCCAGCTACACCTTC.

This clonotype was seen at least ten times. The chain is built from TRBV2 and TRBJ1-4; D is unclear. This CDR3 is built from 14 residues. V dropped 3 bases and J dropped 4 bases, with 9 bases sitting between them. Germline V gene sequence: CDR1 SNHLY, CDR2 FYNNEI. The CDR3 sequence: CASSDGLLNEKLFF. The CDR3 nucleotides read TGTGCCAGCAGTGACGGCCTTCTTAATGAAAAACTGTTTTTT.

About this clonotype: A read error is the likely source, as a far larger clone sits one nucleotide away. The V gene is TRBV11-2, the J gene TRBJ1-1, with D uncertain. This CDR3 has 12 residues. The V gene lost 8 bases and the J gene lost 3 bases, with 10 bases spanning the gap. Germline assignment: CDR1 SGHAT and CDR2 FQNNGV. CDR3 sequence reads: CASGLSYTEAFF. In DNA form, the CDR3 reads TGTGCCAGCGGTCTTTCATACACTGAAGCTTTCTTT.

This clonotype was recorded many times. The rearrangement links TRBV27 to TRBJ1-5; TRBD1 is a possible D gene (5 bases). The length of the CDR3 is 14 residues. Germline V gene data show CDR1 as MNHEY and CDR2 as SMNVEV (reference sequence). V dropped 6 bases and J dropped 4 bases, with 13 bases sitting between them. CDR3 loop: CASSDRPNNQPQHF. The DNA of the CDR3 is TGTGCCAGCAGCGACAGACCGAATAATCAGCCCCAGCATTTT.

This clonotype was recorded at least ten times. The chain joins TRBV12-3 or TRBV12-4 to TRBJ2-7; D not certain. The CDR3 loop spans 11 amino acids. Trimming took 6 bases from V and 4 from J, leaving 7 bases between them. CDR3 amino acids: CASSLGYEQYF. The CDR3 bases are TGTGCCAGCAGCTTGGGTTACGAGCAGTACTTC.

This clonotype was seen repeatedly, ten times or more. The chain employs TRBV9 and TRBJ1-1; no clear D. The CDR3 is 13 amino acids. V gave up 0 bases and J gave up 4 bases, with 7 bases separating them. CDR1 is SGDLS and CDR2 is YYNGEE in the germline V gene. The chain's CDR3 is CASSVDPSTEAFF. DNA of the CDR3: TGTGCCAGCAGCGTAGACCCGAGCACTGAAGCTTTCTTT. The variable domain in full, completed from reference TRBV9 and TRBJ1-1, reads DSGVTQTPKHLITATGQRVTLRCSPRSGDLSVYWYQQSLDQGLQFLIQYYNGEERAKGNILERFSAQQFPDLHSELNLSSLELGDSALYFCASSVDPSTEAFFGQGTRLTVV.

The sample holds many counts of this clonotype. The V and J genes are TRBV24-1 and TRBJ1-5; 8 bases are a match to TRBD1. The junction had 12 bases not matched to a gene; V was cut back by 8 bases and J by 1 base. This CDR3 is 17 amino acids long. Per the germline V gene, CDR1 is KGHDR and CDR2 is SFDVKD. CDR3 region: CATTTRGLTGSNQPQHF. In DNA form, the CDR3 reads TGTGCCACCACCACCAGGGGGCTGACGGGGAGCAATCAGCCCCAGCATTTT.

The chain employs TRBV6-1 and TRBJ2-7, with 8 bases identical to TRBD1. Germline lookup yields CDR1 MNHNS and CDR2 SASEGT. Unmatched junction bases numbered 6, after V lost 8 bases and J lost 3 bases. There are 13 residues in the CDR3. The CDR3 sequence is CASRGTGFYEQYF. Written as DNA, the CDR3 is TGTGCCAGCCGTGGGACAGGCTTCTACGAGCAGTACTTC.

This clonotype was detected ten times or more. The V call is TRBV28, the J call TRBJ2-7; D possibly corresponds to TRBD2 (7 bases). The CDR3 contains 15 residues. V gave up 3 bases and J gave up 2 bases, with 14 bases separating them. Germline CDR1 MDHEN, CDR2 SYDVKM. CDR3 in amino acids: CASSFWGGAPYEQYF. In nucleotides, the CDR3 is TGTGCCAGCAGTTTTTGGGGGGGGGCCCCCTACGAGCAGTACTTC.

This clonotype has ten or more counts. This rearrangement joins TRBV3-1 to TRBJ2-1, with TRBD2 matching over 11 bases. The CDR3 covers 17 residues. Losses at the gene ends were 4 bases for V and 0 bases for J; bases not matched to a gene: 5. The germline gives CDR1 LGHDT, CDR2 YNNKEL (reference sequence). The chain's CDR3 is CASSRLAGLSSYNEQFF. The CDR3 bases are TGTGCCAGCAGCCGACTAGCGGGATTAAGCTCCTACAATGAGCAGTTCTTC.